The 8 T cell receptor beta chains given below trace back to one sample, sequenced in a study of T cells after yellow fever vaccination. TCRdb redid the calling of the 5' RACE reads with MiXCR, one entry per CDR3 protein. The sample consists of approximately 120,000 distinct CDR3 sequences, around 7.4% of them appearing once. Specimen: CD4+ T cells sorted from PBMCs, collected more than 8 days after the first yellow fever vaccination. The receptors were gathered from a young man who received the YFV17D yellow fever vaccine.

In its sample, this clonotype was seen many times. The CDR3 DNA reads TGCGCCAGCAGCTTTCCGGGACAAGAGACCCAGTACTTC. Protein sequence: CASSFPGQETQYF. The chain links TRBV5-1 to TRBJ2-5, with D perhaps TRBD2 (5 bases). Trimming shortened V by 2 bases and J by 2 bases, and 7 bases separated the two germline ends. Germline CDR1 SGHRS, CDR2 YFSETQ. This CDR3 region has 13 residues. Full variable domain (outside the CDR3, taken from reference TRBV5-1 and TRBJ2-5): KAGVTQTPRYLIKTRGQQVTLSCSPISGHRSVSWYQQTPGQGLQFLFEYFSETQRNKGNFPGRFSGRQFSNSRSEMNVSTLELGDSALYLCASSFPGQETQYFGPGTRLLVL.

This clonotype was counted ten times or more. This chain links TRBV18 with TRBJ1-5; perhaps TRBD1 as D (5 bases). Germline lookup yields CDR1 KGHSH and CDR2 LQKENI. The CDR3 extends over 13 amino acids. The V gene lost 2 bases and the J gene lost 7 bases, with 9 bases spanning the gap. The CDR3 nucleotides read TGTGCCAGCTCACCAGAGGGGAGGCAGCCCCAGCATTTT. Protein: CASSPEGRQPQHF. The variable domain in full, completed from reference TRBV18 and TRBJ1-5, reads NAGVMQNPRHLVRRRGQEARLRCSPMKGHSHVYWYRQLPEEGLKFMVYLQKENIIDESGMPKERFSAEFPKEGPSILRIQQVVRGDSAAYFCASSPEGRQPQHFGDGTRLSIL.

Many counts were recorded for this clonotype. J is TRBJ1-4 and V is TRBV5-1; a weak D match, TRBD1 (6 bases). This CDR3 spans 16 amino acids. Germline V CDR1 and CDR2: SGHRS, YFSETQ. Trimming removed 2 bases at V and 6 bases at J, with 17 bases between. The CDR3 region is CASSLRMTAGDEKLFF. The CDR3 DNA reads TGCGCCAGCAGCTTAAGAATGACAGCAGGGGATGAAAAACTGTTTTTT. Combining the CDR3 with reference TRBV5-1 and TRBJ1-4 gives the whole variable domain KAGVTQTPRYLIKTRGQQVTLSCSPISGHRSVSWYQQTPGQGLQFLFEYFSETQRNKGNFPGRFSGRQFSNSRSEMNVSTLELGDSALYLCASSLRMTAGDEKLFFGSGTQLSVL.

There are many counts of this clonotype. This sequence joins TRBV20-1 and TRBJ2-7; 9 bases match TRBD1. The CDR3 is 14 amino acids. Germline V lookup: CDR1 DFQATT, CDR2 SNEGSKA (reference sequence). V shed 4 bases, J shed 0 bases, and the junction held 4 bases outside the gene matches. Here the CDR3 DNA reads TGCAGTGCTATACAGGGGGCCCTCTCCTACGAGCAGTACGTC. The encoded protein is CSAIQGALSYEQYV.

This clonotype appeared many times. The V call is TRBV10-3, the J call TRBJ1-6; 9 nucleotides agree with TRBD1. Germline V gene data show CDR1 as ENHRY and CDR2 as SYGVKD. The CDR3 has 13 amino acids. V dropped 4 bases and J dropped 13; count of bases not matched to a gene: 5. The CDR3 region is CAISGRDRVPLHF. The CDR3 nucleotides read TGTGCCATCAGTGGCCGGGACAGGGTCCCCCTCCACTTT.

This clonotype was detected ten times or more. The V and J genes are TRBV5-6 and TRBJ1-5, with TRBD1 identical over 9 bases. Germline assignment: CDR1 SGHDT and CDR2 YYEEEE. With V trimmed by 4 bases and J by 7 bases, 6 bases remained unmatched. The length of the CDR3 is 14 residues. The CDR3 region is CASSQGQGGQPQHF. The DNA of the CDR3 is TGTGCCAGCAGCCAGGGACAGGGAGGACAGCCCCAGCATTTT.

This rearrangement joins TRBV6-1 to TRBJ1-1; TRBD1 might be the D (5 bases). Trimming cost V 6 bases and J 7 bases, with 15 bases left between them. This CDR3 spans 13 amino acids. CDR1 and CDR2 (germline): MNHNS, SASEGT. This CDR3 reads CASRGDYDHEAFF. The CDR3 DNA is TGTGCCAGCAGGGGGGACTACGACCATGAAGCTTTCTTT.

The chain has TRBV12-3 or TRBV12-4 and TRBJ2-3; 8 positions agree with TRBD2. Losses at the gene ends were 6 bases for V and 3 bases for J; bases not matched to a gene: 8. This CDR3 region has 15 residues. Here the CDR3 DNA reads TGTGCCAGCAGCCCTCCTGCGGGGGGTACAGATACGCAGTATTTT. This sequence encodes CASSPPAGGTDTQYF.